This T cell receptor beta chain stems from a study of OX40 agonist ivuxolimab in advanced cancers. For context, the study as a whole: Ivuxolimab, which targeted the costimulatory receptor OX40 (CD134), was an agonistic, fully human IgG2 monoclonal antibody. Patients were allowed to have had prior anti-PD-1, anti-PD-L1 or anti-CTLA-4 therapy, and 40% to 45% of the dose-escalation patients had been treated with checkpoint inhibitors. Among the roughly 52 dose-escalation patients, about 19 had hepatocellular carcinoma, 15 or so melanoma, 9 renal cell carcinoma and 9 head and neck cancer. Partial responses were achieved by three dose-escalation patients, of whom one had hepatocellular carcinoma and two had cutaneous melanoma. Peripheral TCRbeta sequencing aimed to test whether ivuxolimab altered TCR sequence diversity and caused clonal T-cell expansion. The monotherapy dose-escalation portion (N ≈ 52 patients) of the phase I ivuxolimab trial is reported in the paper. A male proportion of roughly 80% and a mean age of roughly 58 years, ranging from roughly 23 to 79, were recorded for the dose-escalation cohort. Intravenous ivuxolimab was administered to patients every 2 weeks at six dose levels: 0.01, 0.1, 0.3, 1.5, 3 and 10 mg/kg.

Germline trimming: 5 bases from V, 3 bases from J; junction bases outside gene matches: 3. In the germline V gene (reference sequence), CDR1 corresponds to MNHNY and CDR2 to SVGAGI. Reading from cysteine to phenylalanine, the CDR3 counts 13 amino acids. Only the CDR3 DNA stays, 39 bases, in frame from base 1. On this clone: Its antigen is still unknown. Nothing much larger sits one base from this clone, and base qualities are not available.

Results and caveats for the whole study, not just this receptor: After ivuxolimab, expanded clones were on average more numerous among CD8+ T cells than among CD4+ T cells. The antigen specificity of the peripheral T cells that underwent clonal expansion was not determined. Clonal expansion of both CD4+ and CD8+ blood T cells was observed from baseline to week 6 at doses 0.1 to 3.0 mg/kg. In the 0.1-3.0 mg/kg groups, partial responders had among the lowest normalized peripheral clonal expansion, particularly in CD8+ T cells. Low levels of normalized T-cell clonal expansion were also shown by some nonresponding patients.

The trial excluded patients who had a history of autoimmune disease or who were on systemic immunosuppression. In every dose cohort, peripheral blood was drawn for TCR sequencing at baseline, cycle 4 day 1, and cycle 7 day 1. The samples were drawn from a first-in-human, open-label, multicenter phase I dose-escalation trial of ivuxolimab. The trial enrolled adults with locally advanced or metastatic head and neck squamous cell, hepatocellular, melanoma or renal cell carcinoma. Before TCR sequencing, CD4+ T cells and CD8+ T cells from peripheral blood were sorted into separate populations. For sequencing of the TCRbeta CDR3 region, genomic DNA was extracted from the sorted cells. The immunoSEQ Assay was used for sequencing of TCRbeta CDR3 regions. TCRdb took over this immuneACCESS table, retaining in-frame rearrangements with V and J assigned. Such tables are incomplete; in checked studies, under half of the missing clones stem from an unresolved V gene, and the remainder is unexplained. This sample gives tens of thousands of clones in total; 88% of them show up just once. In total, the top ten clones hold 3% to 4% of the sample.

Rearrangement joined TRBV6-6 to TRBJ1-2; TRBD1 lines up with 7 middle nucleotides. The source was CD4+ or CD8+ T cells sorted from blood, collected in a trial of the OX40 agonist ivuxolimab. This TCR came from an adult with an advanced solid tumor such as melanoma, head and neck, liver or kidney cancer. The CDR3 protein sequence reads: CASSHDRDYGYTF. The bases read TGTGCCAGCAGTCACGACAGGGACTATGGCTACACCTTC.